These 3 T cell receptor beta chains were sequenced from one sample in a study of siplizumab effects on memory and regulatory T cells (dated by TCRdb to the late 2010s). Receptors were amplified or captured by the immunoSEQ multiplex PCR assay. As stored in TCRdb, this immuneACCESS dataset retains in-frame rearrangements with V and J assigned. A fraction of the clones does not appear; measured against another copy, unresolved V genes explain less than half of the discrepancy, and the remainder lacks a known reason. The sample contains fewer than 100,000 clones, 94% of them found a single time. The ten largest make up around 0.31% of the sample. The sample taken for sequencing was non-Treg CD4+ T cells sorted from blood. The cell subset or site label here, explained by the study, means: FACS-sorted unstimulated CD4+ non-regulatory T cells. These receptors all stem from a human donor in good health.

About this clone: Germline is not matched at one junction end, which may reflect a read error. The chain links TRBV6-5 to TRBJ1-1; 7 positions match TRBD1. Germline V gives CDR1 MNHEY, CDR2 SVGAGI. This CDR3 has 14 residues. CDR3 coding DNA: TGTGCCACCAGTCTTAGGACAGGGAACACTGAAGCTTTCTTT. Translated: CATSLRTGNTEAFF.

The chain joins TRBV5-6 to TRBJ2-3, with 7 bases matching TRBD2. The CDR3 length is 16 residues. With 4 bases clipped from V and 4 bases from J, the junction kept 12 bases outside the gene matches. The germline CDR1 and CDR2 sequences are SGHDT and YYEEEE. Here the CDR3 reads CASSGEPSGPPDTQYF. The CDR3 coding sequence is TGTGCCAGCAGCGGGGAACCTAGCGGACCGCCAGATACGCAGTATTTT. Variable domain in full (rest from reference TRBV5-6 and TRBJ2-3): DAGVTQSPTHLIKTRGQQVTLRCSPKSGHDTVSWYQQALGQGPQFIFQYYEEEERQRGNFPDRFSGHQFPNYSSELNVNALLLGDSALYLCASSGEPSGPPDTQYFGPGTRLTVL.

This chain joins TRBV5-1 and TRBJ2-5; TRBD2 might be the D (7 bases). Between the trimmed V and J ends, which lost 6 bases and 5 bases, there was a span of 20 bases. This CDR3 contains 15 residues. Germline V gives CDR1 SGHRS, CDR2 YFSETQ. The CDR3 nucleotides read TGCGCCAGCACCACGGGGGGCCTGCACAAGGAGACCCAGTACTTC. As protein: CASTTGGLHKETQYF.